These T cell receptor beta chains were read from a single sample in a study of CD8 T cells in ankylosing spondylitis. TCRdb used MiXCR to reprocess the 5' RACE reads, holding one entry per CDR3 protein. The table shows some 240,000 distinct CDR3 sequences, with about 7% occurring only once. Sequencing was performed on blood, either unsorted or a sorted T cell fraction (not recorded which). These receptors all come from a male donor with ankylosing spondylitis. Each CDR3 is given with its conserved first and last residue. The order of the fields is D gene, clone size, V gene, J gene, CDR3 protein, CDR3 DNA. A D gene is named only where the DNA matches it firmly. Some rows mark clone size as missing; the rest say once, few, many or name a class of expanded clone.

TRBD1	many	TRBV9	TRBJ2-7	CASSVAGQPTYEQYF	TGTGCCAGCAGCGTAGCGGGACAGCCTACCTACGAGCAGTACTTC
-	few	TRBV6-2/TRBV6-3	TRBJ2-3	CASTPPESTDTQYF	TGTGCCAGCACCCCCCCTGAGAGCACAGATACGCAGTATTTT
TRBD2	many	TRBV4-2	TRBJ2-1	CASSQAETSGNEQFF	TGTGCCAGCAGCCAAGCCGAAACTAGCGGCAATGAGCAGTTCTTC
-	few	TRBV6-2/TRBV6-3	TRBJ2-7	CASSYYRTGEQYF	TGTGCCAGCAGTTACTACAGAACGGGCGAGCAGTACTTC
TRBD1	many	TRBV4-2	TRBJ2-7	CASSHPGTDYEQYF	TGTGCCAGCAGCCACCCCGGGACAGACTACGAGCAGTACTTC
TRBD1	many	TRBV28	TRBJ2-7	CASRYGDRRADEQYF	TGTGCCAGCAGGTACGGGGACAGGAGGGCTGACGAGCAGTACTTC
TRBD1	-	TRBV15	TRBJ2-5	CATSREGTGGRETQYF	TGTGCCACCAGCAGAGAGGGGACAGGGGGCCGGGAGACCCAGTACTTC
-	-	TRBV24-1	TRBJ2-5	CATMAGGLQETQYF	TGTGCCACCATGGCAGGGGGACTTCAAGAGACCCAGTACTTC
-	-	TRBV5-5	TRBJ2-2	CAMGHGRTGELFF	TGTGCCATGGGCCACGGGCGCACCGGGGAGCTGTTTTTT
-	many	TRBV12-3/TRBV12-4	TRBJ1-5	CASSPRTGSNQPQHF	TGTGCCAGCAGTCCCCGGACCGGCAGCAATCAGCCCCAGCATTTT
-	many	TRBV5-1	TRBJ1-1	CASSSGGSEAFF	TGCGCCAGCAGCTCGGGTGGCAGTGAAGCTTTCTTT
-	many	TRBV28	TRBJ1-1	CASSQTRGNTEAFF	TGTGCCAGCAGTCAGACCAGGGGAAACACTGAAGCTTTCTTT
-	many	TRBV6-2/TRBV6-3	TRBJ1-2	CASSYGTGFYGYTF	TGTGCCAGCAGTTACGGAACAGGATTCTATGGCTACACCTTC
TRBD1	many	TRBV9	TRBJ2-7	CASSVGDRVSYEQYF	TGTGCCAGCAGCGTAGGAGACAGGGTGTCCTACGAGCAGTACTTC
-	many	TRBV24-1	TRBJ1-5	CATSDSGNDQPQHF	TGTGCCACCAGTGATTCAGGAAACGATCAGCCCCAGCATTTT
TRBD1	many	TRBV9	TRBJ1-2	CASSVGRTGTYGYTF	TGTGCCAGCAGCGTAGGTCGGACAGGGACCTATGGCTACACCTTC
TRBD1	many	TRBV29-1	TRBJ1-2	CSVWTGTGYTF	TGCAGCGTTTGGACAGGGACAGGCTACACCTTC
TRBD2	many	TRBV5-6	TRBJ2-1	CASSLFGTTENEQFF	TGTGCCAGCAGCTTGTTTGGGACTACCGAGAATGAGCAGTTCTTC
TRBD2	many	TRBV25-1	TRBJ2-7	CASSERLAGAYEQYF	TGTGCCAGCAGTGAACGACTAGCGGGAGCCTACGAGCAGTACTTC
-	-	TRBV6-1	TRBJ2-7	CASREGQFEYEQYF	TGTGCCAGCAGGGAGGGACAGTTCGAATACGAGCAGTACTTC
-	many	TRBV7-9	TRBJ2-7	CASSDTGTGTYF	TGTGCCAGCAGCGATACCGGGACGGGGACGTACTTC
-	-	TRBV12-3/TRBV12-4	TRBJ2-7	CASSNHSWYEQYF	TGTGCCAGCAGCAACCATTCCTGGTACGAGCAGTACTTC
-	few	TRBV6-5	TRBJ1-2	CASSYSPTVNYGYTF	TGTGCCAGCAGTTACTCCCCGACTGTGAACTATGGCTACACCTTC
-	-	TRBV2	TRBJ2-3	CASGRGLRDTQYF	TGTGCCAGCGGCCGGGGACTCAGGGATACGCAGTATTTT
-	-	TRBV20-1	TRBJ1-2	CSARDSRRGPYYGYTF	TGCAGTGCTAGAGATAGTAGGCGGGGGCCCTACTATGGCTACACCTTC
-	many	TRBV15	TRBJ2-3	CATSNPPSASDTQYF	TGTGCCACCAGCAACCCCCCCTCGGCTAGCGATACGCAGTATTTT
TRBD2	few	TRBV19	TRBJ2-1	CASSPRGVYRQGNEQFF	TGTGCCAGTAGTCCCCGGGGGGTCTACCGCCAAGGGAATGAGCAGTTCTTC
-	many	TRBV10-3	TRBJ2-7	CAISDSGVSYEQYF	TGTGCCATCAGTGATTCCGGGGTCTCCTACGAGCAGTACTTC
TRBD1	many	TRBV5-1	TRBJ2-7	CASSFDRGFYEQYF	TGCGCCAGCAGCTTTGACAGGGGGTTCTACGAGCAGTACTTC
TRBD1	many	TRBV7-2	TRBJ1-2	CASSLSLGDRAGGYTF	TGTGCCAGCAGCTTAAGTTTGGGGGACAGGGCAGGAGGCTACACCTTC
-	many	TRBV6-5	TRBJ2-3	CASSYSREASTDTQYF	TGTGCCAGCAGTTACTCGAGGGAGGCTAGCACAGATACGCAGTATTTT
-	few	TRBV27	TRBJ2-1	CASSRYPLEFF	TGTGCCAGCAGCCGCTATCCGTTGGAGTTCTTC
TRBD1	-	TRBV7-7	TRBJ2-7	CASSLGQGMGEQYF	TGTGCTAGCAGCCTGGGACAGGGCATGGGCGAGCAGTACTTC
-	many	TRBV18	TRBJ2-1	CASSPPDMSSYNEQFF	TGTGCCAGCTCACCACCCGACATGAGCTCCTACAATGAGCAGTTCTTC
-	many	TRBV6-5	TRBJ1-2	CASSYSGGQNYGYTF	TGTGCCAGCAGTTACTCGGGAGGACAGAACTATGGCTACACCTTC
TRBD1	many	TRBV6-2/TRBV6-3	TRBJ2-2	CASTDPKDRATSRPGELFF	TGTGCCAGCACAGACCCAAAAGACAGGGCCACTTCCCGTCCCGGGGAGCTGTTTTTT
-	many	TRBV4-1	TRBJ1-3	CASSQDQAGSGNTIYF	TGCGCCAGCAGCCAGGATCAAGCCGGATCTGGAAACACCATATATTTT
-	many	TRBV27	TRBJ2-3	CASSRVSTDTQYF	TGTGCCAGCAGCCGTGTGTCTACAGATACGCAGTATTTT
-	many	TRBV7-2	TRBJ1-1	CASSWNVGRTEAFF	TGTGCCAGCAGCTGGAACGTGGGGCGAACTGAAGCTTTCTTT
TRBD1	many	TRBV9	TRBJ2-7	CASSVGDRGSEQYF	TGTGCCAGCAGCGTAGGGGACAGGGGTTCCGAGCAGTACTTC
-	many	TRBV5-5	TRBJ1-1	CASSQYELGGSEAFF	TGTGCCAGCAGCCAGTACGAATTAGGGGGGTCTGAAGCTTTCTTT
TRBD1	few	TRBV10-1	TRBJ2-2	CASSESRTGTGELFF	TGCGCCAGCAGTGAGTCCCGGACAGGCACCGGGGAGCTGTTTTTT
-	-	TRBV25-1	TRBJ1-6	CASSEVWGSPLHF	TGTGCCAGCAGTGAAGTTTGGGGATCACCCCTCCACTTT
TRBD2	-	TRBV9	TRBJ2-3	CASSPSGGVTPDTQYF	TGTGCCAGCAGCCCTTCCGGGGGGGTAACACCAGATACGCAGTATTTT
-	few	TRBV11-2	TRBJ1-2	CASSFGTRYGYTF	TGTGCCAGCAGCTTTGGGACACGCTATGGCTACACCTTC
-	many	TRBV13	TRBJ2-5	CASSGGQETQYF	TGTGCCAGCAGCGGAGGACAAGAGACCCAGTACTTC
TRBD1	-	TRBV4-3	TRBJ2-5	CASSQDPGQGGTQYF	TGCGCCAGCAGCCAAGATCCTGGACAGGGTGGGACCCAGTACTTC